Below, 10 T cell receptor beta chains from the same sample are listed, as sequenced in a study of cytomegalovirus exposure and HLA in healthy donors (dated 2017 in TCRdb). The receptor library was made with the immunoSEQ multiplex PCR assay. A mixture of 60 forward primers for TCR Vbeta segments and 13 reverse primers for TCR Jbeta segments was used in the multiplex PCR. Held by TCRdb, this immuneACCESS table contains in-frame sequences only and omits some clones. Under half of the omission traces to an unresolved V gene where checked; the cause of the rest is unknown. The sample table lists approximately 81,000 clones, 70% to 80% of them with a count of one. The ten top clones hold 2.5% to 3.5% of the sample. The sequencing input was PBMCs. All receptors come from a man aged 45-60 years in good health and CMV-seropositive.

Concerning this clone itself: The junction differs from germline at one of its ends, possibly a read error. The V and J genes are TRBV5-6 and TRBJ1-4; tentatively, D is TRBD1 (6 bases). CDR3 length equals 15 residues. Germline-derived CDR1 and CDR2 are SGHDT and YYEEEE. CDR3 bases: TGTGCCACCAGCAGAGACGGGGGGGGCGATGAAAAACTGTTTTTT. Its translation is CATSRDGGGDEKLFF.

This clone was recorded a few times. The chain is built from TRBV19 and TRBJ1-2, with 9 nucleotides matching TRBD1. V trimming: 4 bases; J trimming: 2 bases; junction bases outside the gene matches: 2. CDR3 length equals 14 residues. Germline CDR1 LNHDA, CDR2 SQIVND (reference sequence). The CDR3, as DNA: TGTGCCAGTAGTAGGGACAGGGCCAACTATGGCTACACCTTC. Translated: CASSRDRANYGYTF.

This chain joins TRBV5-1 and TRBJ2-5; D remains unclear. This CDR3 spans 11 amino acids. V dropped 5 bases and J dropped 2 bases, with 4 bases sitting between them. The germline gives CDR1 SGHRS, CDR2 YFSETQ. CDR3 nucleotide sequence: TGCGCCAGCAGGGAGCAAGAGACCCAGTACTTC. This translates into CASREQETQYF.

This chain joins TRBV15 and TRBJ1-2, with no clear D. CDR1 and CDR2 from the germline V gene are LNHNV and YYDKDF (reference sequence). V was trimmed by 3 bases and J by 4 bases, leaving 6 bases between them. The CDR3 is 12 residues long. CDR3 amino acids: CATSSRGYGYTF. DNA of the CDR3: TGTGCCACCAGCAGCAGAGGCTATGGCTACACCTTC.

The J gene is TRBJ2-3, the V gene TRBV11-3; 10 bases line up with TRBD2. J lost 5 bases, V lost 5 bases, and 13 bases had no gene match. The germline CDR1 and CDR2 sequences are SGHNT and YENEEA. This CDR3 contains 17 residues. The CDR3 loop is CASSHGTSARTGDTQYF. The CDR3, as DNA: TGTGCCAGCAGCCACGGGACTAGCGCACGTACAGGAGATACGCAGTATTTT.

The gene calls are TRBV30 and TRBJ1-2; 9 bases agree with TRBD1. Looked up from germline, CDR1 is GTSNPN and CDR2 is SVGIG (reference sequence). The CDR3 is made up of 16 amino acids. J lost 3 bases, V lost 3 bases, and 11 bases had no gene match. Written as DNA, the CDR3 is TGTGCCTGGAGACGCCCCGGGACAGGGAATGACTATGGCTACACCTTC. Translation: CAWRRPGTGNDYGYTF.

Concerning this clone: The junction departs from the called germline gene at one end, perhaps through a read error. This chain joins TRBV10-3 and TRBJ2-6; 8 bases agree with TRBD1. The CDR3 runs 15 residues. Germline V CDR1 and CDR2: ENHRY, SYGVKD. CDR3 loop: CAIKGQGRGANGLTF. In DNA form, the CDR3 reads TGTGCCATCAAAGGACAGGGAAGAGGGGCCAACGGCCTGACTTTC.

The gene calls are TRBV5-1 and TRBJ2-2; a possible D gene is TRBD1 (6 bases). CDR1 and CDR2 from the germline V gene are SGHRS and YFSETQ. The CDR3 sequence is 15 residues long. V lost 6 bases, J lost 6 bases, and 18 bases lay in between. The CDR3: CASMYEAGVAGELFF. The CDR3 nucleotides are TGCGCCAGCATGTACGAGGCAGGGGTTGCCGGGGAGCTGTTTTTT.

V usage is TRBV10-3 and J usage is TRBJ1-3; 8 bases align to TRBD1. The CDR3 contains 15 residues. V shed 4 bases, J shed 4 bases, and the junction held 6 bases outside the gene matches. The V gene's germline CDR1 is ENHRY and CDR2 SYGVKD. CDR3 sequence reads: CAISALDRDGNTIYF. The CDR3 DNA sequence: TGTGCCATCAGTGCATTGGACAGGGACGGAAACACCATATATTTT.

The CDR3 here is CASRSREVGEQYF. CDR3 DNA sequence: TGTGCCAGCAGGAGCCGGGAGGTCGGCGAGCAGTACTTC. The V and J genes are TRBV25-1 and TRBJ2-7; 7 bases line up with TRBD2. This CDR3 is built from 13 residues. The V gene's germline CDR1 is MGHDK and CDR2 SYGVNS. The V segment lost 6 bases and the J segment 6 bases; nucleotides outside the gene matches: 8.